This T cell receptor beta chain stems from a study of Graves' ophthalmopathy and Graves' hyperthyroidism. Amplified TCR beta CDR3 regions were obtained using RNA transcripts as template. HTBI primers were used in a first-round RT-PCR, which preceded a second-round multiplex PCR. A single record per CDR3 protein comes from TCRdb applying MiXCR to the multiplex PCR reads. The sample yields 650,000 to 900,000 distinct CDR3 sequences, roughly 40% seen once. Sequenced sample: peripheral blood. The sequence came from an adult man with Graves' ophthalmopathy.

This CDR3 reads CSVVGHRSGNTIYF. CDR3 in DNA: TGCAGCGTTGTGGGACATCGCTCTGGAAACACCATATATTTT. The gene calls are TRBV29-1 and TRBJ1-3; D may be TRBD1 (6 bases). Germline V gene data show CDR1 as SQVTM and CDR2 as ANQGSEA. The CDR3 totals 14 residues. Trimming stripped 4 bases from V and 0 bases from J, with 10 bases between.